The rows below give T cell receptor beta chains drawn from one sample of a study of hypomethylating agent response in myelodysplastic syndrome. Data came from immunoSEQ multiplex PCR; TCRdb stores just in-frame clones and leaves some out. The sample gives about 3,000 clones, 82% of which show up once; approximately 27% is in the top ten. The sample consisted of bone marrow, taken before or after starting hypomethylating agent treatment for myelodysplastic syndrome (not recorded which). These TCRs come from a human donor with myelodysplastic syndrome. Both conserved end residues are part of each CDR3. The D gene is left open where the match is weak. Clone size is stated in some rows and not others, as once, few, many or a class when expanded.

clone_size	d_call	cdr3_length	j_call	v_call	cdr3_aa	cdr3_nt
NA	NA	16	TRBJ2-3	TRBV9	CASSVGAGASTDTQYF	TGTGCCAGCAGCGTAGGGGCGGGGGCTAGCACAGATACGCAGTATTTT
NA	NA	14	TRBJ1-2	TRBV7-2	CASSLNELNYGYTF	TGTGCCAGCAGCTTAAACGAGCTTAACTATGGCTACACCTTC
NA	NA	12	TRBJ2-1	TRBV10-1	CASRGEGNEQFF	TGCGCCAGCAGGGGAGAGGGGAATGAGCAGTTCTTC
NA	TRBD2	15	TRBJ2-3	TRBV4-3	CASSQQRGRTDTQYF	TGCGCCAGCAGCCAACAGCGGGGGAGAACAGATACGCAGTATTTT
NA	NA	12	TRBJ2-4	TRBV5-4	CASSLGEGAEYF	TGTGCCAGCAGCTTGGGGGAGGGGGCAGAGTACTTC
NA	NA	15	TRBJ1-1	TRBV12-5	CASGPPRTVDTEAFF	TGTGCTAGTGGCCCCCCTCGGACAGTCGACACTGAAGCTTTCTTT
few	TRBD1	15	TRBJ1-2	TRBV6-5	CASNWGQGSPYGYTF	TGTGCCAGCAATTGGGGACAGGGGAGTCCTTACGGCTACACCTTC
NA	TRBD2	17	TRBJ2-2	TRBV5-6	CASSDLKGRGDTGELFF	TGTGCCAGCAGTGACTTAAAGGGACGGGGGGACACCGGGGAGCTGTTTTTT
NA	TRBD1	13	TRBJ2-4	TRBV2	CASSATGANIQYF	TGTGCCAGCAGCGCGACAGGGGCAAACATTCAGTACTTC
NA	NA	17	TRBJ1-1	TRBV5-4	CASSLEVGRTLNTEAFF	TGTGCCAGCAGCTTGGAAGTGGGGAGGACTCTAAACACTGAAGCTTTCTTT
NA	TRBD2	15	TRBJ2-2	TRBV7-2	CASSPRGLADGELFF	TGTGCCAGCAGCCCAAGAGGACTAGCGGACGGGGAGCTGTTTTTT
NA	TRBD2	13	TRBJ2-1	TRBV11-1	CASSLELAGKQFF	TGTGCCAGCAGCTTAGAGTTAGCGGGGAAGCAGTTCTTC
NA	NA	14	TRBJ1-1	TRBV7-2	CASSFKAMNTEAFF	TGTGCCAGCAGCTTTAAGGCCATGAACACTGAAGCTTTCTTT
NA	TRBD2	16	TRBJ2-1	TRBV7-9	CASSWRLAGAVGEQFF	TGTGCCAGCAGCTGGAGACTAGCGGGGGCGGTGGGTGAGCAGTTCTTC
NA	NA	14	TRBJ2-7	TRBV5-1	CASSLESGINEQYF	TGCGCCAGCAGCTTGGAGTCAGGGATCAACGAGCAGTACTTC
NA	TRBD1	15	TRBJ2-2	TRBV11-3	CASSAGTVNTGELFF	TGTGCCAGCAGCGCAGGGACAGTGAACACCGGGGAGCTGTTTTTT
NA	NA	14	TRBJ1-4	TRBV6-5	CASRDSTTNEKLFF	TGTGCCAGCAGGGACAGTACAACTAATGAAAAACTGTTTTTT
NA	NA	13	TRBJ2-1	TRBV29-1	CSVRLPDGREQFF	TGCAGCGTTCGACTGCCAGATGGACGCGAGCAGTTCTTC
NA	NA	15	TRBJ2-3	TRBV19	CASSTLAGQTDTQYF	TGTGCCAGTAGTACCTTAGCGGGACAGACAGATACGCAGTATTTT
NA	TRBD1	14	TRBJ1-2	TRBV6-1	CASSEDRGNYGYTF	TGTGCCAGCAGTGAGGACAGGGGAAACTATGGCTACACCTTC
NA	NA	13	TRBJ1-2	TRBV5-4	CASSFGREDGYTF	TGTGCCAGCAGCTTTGGCAGGGAGGATGGCTACACCTTC
NA	TRBD2	15	TRBJ2-3	TRBV13	CASSLRQGGLDTQYF	TGTGCCAGCAGCTTAAGGCAGGGAGGGTTAGATACGCAGTATTTT
NA	NA	15	TRBJ2-1	TRBV2	CASSVSSYLYNEQFF	TGTGCCAGCAGTGTGAGTTCCTACCTGTACAATGAGCAGTTCTTC
NA	TRBD1	13	TRBJ1-4	TRBV19	CASSRGTGEKLFF	TGTGCCAGTAGTAGGGGGACAGGTGAAAAACTGTTTTTT
NA	TRBD1	17	TRBJ1-1	TRBV5-3	CARSFGVRTGMNTEAFF	TGTGCCAGAAGCTTCGGGGTACGGACAGGTATGAACACTGAAGCTTTCTTT
NA	NA	14	TRBJ1-6	TRBV11-2	CASRQVGSPSPLHF	TGTGCCAGCAGGCAGGTTGGGTCACCTTCACCCCTCCACTTT
NA	TRBD1	15	TRBJ1-5	TRBV5-4	CASSLGQGQGQPQHF	TGTGCCAGCAGTCTGGGACAGGGGCAAGGACAGCCCCAGCATTTT
NA	NA	11	TRBJ1-2	TRBV20-1	CSAGVGYGYTF	TGCAGTGCCGGGGTGGGCTATGGCTACACCTTC
NA	NA	16	TRBJ2-7	TRBV10-3	CAISEPQGLHSYEQYF	TGTGCCATCAGTGAACCCCAGGGGCTACACTCCTACGAGCAGTACTTC
few	NA	12	TRBJ1-2	TRBV6-5	CASAPVGGHYTF	TGTGCCAGCGCCCCTGTCGGGGGGCACTACACCTTC
NA	TRBD2	16	TRBJ2-3	TRBV4-2	CASSQEGLAGADTQYF	TGTGCCAGCAGCCAAGAGGGACTAGCGGGAGCAGATACGCAGTATTTT